The present T cell receptor beta chain was sequenced within a study of regulatory T cells in long-lasting Graves disease. Overall study results and limits: Among the persistent patients, fewer than 3,000 public clonotypes were shared, more than the 850 to 1,000 shared among new patients.

The V and J ends lost 5 bases and 2 bases, in that order; junction bases with no gene match: 2. This CDR3 contains 13 residues. CDR1 is SGHAT and CDR2 is FQNNGV in the germline V gene. The time point denotes: newly diagnosed GD, antithyroid drugs for less than 3 months. From PBMCs, RNA was extracted and then used to make the TCR library. Criteria from the American Thyroid Association guidelines were applied to diagnose Graves' disease. Arm-PCR of CDR3 regions and iRepertoire HTBI primers were used to build TCR beta libraries. TCRdb re-called the multiplex PCR reads with MiXCR, one entry per CDR3 protein. The sample holds around 450,000 distinct CDR3 sequences, just under 15% seen once. This clonotype was picked up many times. Its specificity is not known. These data are also associated with another study on T cells in Graves' hyperthyroidism and ophthalmopathy. From that report: Reasons for excluding patients were uncontrolled infection, other autoimmune disease, pregnancy or lactation. When the TCR CDR3 underwent first-round RT-PCR, the HTBI primer set was used.

Here the sequenced sample was peripheral blood mononuclear cells (PBMCs), taken at new diagnosis, from a patient treated with antithyroid drugs. The sequence derives from a woman in her twenties or thirties with Graves disease. The chain combines TRBV11-2 with TRBJ2-7; 8 positions agree with TRBD1. CDR3 region: CASSRGQAYEQYF. CDR3 DNA sequence: TGTGCCAGCAGCAGGGGACAGGCCTACGAGCAGTACTTC.